A selection of T cell receptor beta chains follows, all from one sample in a study of control samples from healthy donors and cancer patients. Repertoires were generated with immunoSEQ multiplex PCR, while TCRdb's copy carries only in-frame clones and drops some. The table lists 80,000 to 100,000 clones, around 90% of them singletons. The sequenced material came from blood. These receptors came from a human donor in good health. The donor label of this sample is uncertain. Both conserved end residues are part of each CDR3. A D gene is named only where the DNA matches it firmly. Clone sizes are given selectively: once, few, many, or a class where the clone is expanded.

clone_size: -
d_call: TRBD1
j_call: TRBJ2-7
v_call: TRBV5-4
cdr3_aa: CASSPTPGQGVRSYEQYF
cdr3_nt: TGTGCCAGCAGCCCCACCCCCGGACAGGGGGTTAGGTCCTACGAGCAGTACTTC

clone_size: -
d_call: -
j_call: TRBJ2-5
v_call: TRBV30
cdr3_aa: CAWKSERGQYF
cdr3_nt: TGTGCCTGGAAGTCAGAAAGAGGCCAGTACTTC

clone_size: few
d_call: TRBD2
j_call: TRBJ2-3
v_call: TRBV9
cdr3_aa: CASSVFSGGLSTDTQYF
cdr3_nt: TGTGCCAGCAGCGTATTCAGCGGGGGACTCAGCACAGATACGCAGTATTTT

clone_size: few
d_call: -
j_call: TRBJ1-5
v_call: TRBV5-1
cdr3_aa: CASSLAGKMGQPQHF
cdr3_nt: TGCGCCAGCAGCTTGGCCGGGAAAATGGGCCAGCCCCAGCATTTT

clone_size: -
d_call: TRBD1
j_call: TRBJ1-5
v_call: TRBV19
cdr3_aa: CASSIGGGQPQHF
cdr3_nt: TGTGCCAGTAGCATAGGGGGCGGTCAGCCCCAGCATTTT

clone_size: -
d_call: TRBD1
j_call: TRBJ1-4
v_call: TRBV30
cdr3_aa: CAWSHGSFQGAGEKLFF
cdr3_nt: TGTGCCTGGAGTCACGGATCCTTCCAGGGGGCAGGGGAAAAACTGTTTTTT

clone_size: -
d_call: -
j_call: TRBJ1-1
v_call: TRBV7-3
cdr3_aa: CASSLQKNTEAFF
cdr3_nt: TGTGCCAGCAGCTTGCAGAAGAACACTGAAGCTTTCTTT

clone_size: -
d_call: -
j_call: TRBJ1-1
v_call: TRBV30
cdr3_aa: CAWSPGQLNTEAFF
cdr3_nt: TGTGCCTGGAGCCCGGGACAACTGAACACTGAAGCTTTCTTT

clone_size: -
d_call: -
j_call: TRBJ2-1
v_call: TRBV6-4
cdr3_aa: CASSEGRTGVHEQFF
cdr3_nt: TGTGCCAGCAGTGAAGGACGAACGGGGGTCCATGAGCAGTTCTTC

clone_size: -
d_call: TRBD1
j_call: TRBJ2-3
v_call: TRBV7-8
cdr3_aa: CASSYAAGTGGTDTQYF
cdr3_nt: TGTGCCAGCAGCTACGCCGCCGGGACAGGGGGTACAGATACGCAGTATTTT

clone_size: once
d_call: TRBD1
j_call: TRBJ1-1
v_call: TRBV19
cdr3_aa: CASLVTGGTEAFF
cdr3_nt: TGTGCCAGCTTAGTAACAGGGGGCACTGAAGCTTTCTTT

clone_size: -
d_call: TRBD1
j_call: TRBJ1-1
v_call: TRBV9
cdr3_aa: CASSAQTGYGEAFF
cdr3_nt: TGTGCCAGCAGCGCCCAGACAGGGTACGGTGAAGCTTTCTTT

clone_size: few
d_call: -
j_call: TRBJ2-1
v_call: TRBV2
cdr3_aa: CAPGSWMGNEQFF
cdr3_nt: TGTGCCCCGGGGAGCTGGATGGGGAATGAGCAGTTCTTC

clone_size: -
d_call: -
j_call: TRBJ1-1
v_call: TRBV5-6
cdr3_aa: CASSFNRVNTEAFF
cdr3_nt: TGTGCCAGCAGCTTTAACCGGGTGAACACTGAAGCTTTCTTT

clone_size: -
d_call: TRBD2
j_call: TRBJ2-5
v_call: TRBV3-1/TRBV3-2
cdr3_aa: CASSQYSGGAAETQYF
cdr3_nt: TGTGCCAGCAGCCAATATAGCGGGGGGGCCGCCGAGACCCAGTACTTC

clone_size: -
d_call: -
j_call: TRBJ1-1
v_call: TRBV12-3/TRBV12-4
cdr3_aa: CASGNSSNTEAFF
cdr3_nt: TGTGCCAGCGGAAATAGTTCGAACACTGAAGCTTTCTTT

clone_size: few
d_call: -
j_call: TRBJ1-3
v_call: TRBV10-2
cdr3_aa: CASSGPGAHSGNTIYF
cdr3_nt: TGCGCCAGCAGTGGTCCGGGGGCCCATTCTGGAAACACCATATATTTT

clone_size: -
d_call: -
j_call: TRBJ2-5
v_call: TRBV5-6
cdr3_aa: CASSLSAEQTQYF
cdr3_nt: TGTGCCAGCAGCTTGTCGGCAGAGCAGACCCAGTACTTC

clone_size: -
d_call: TRBD1
j_call: TRBJ1-4
v_call: TRBV27
cdr3_aa: CASSLRQGLAEKLFF
cdr3_nt: TGTGCCAGCAGTTTACGACAGGGATTAGCCGAAAAACTGTTTTTT

clone_size: -
d_call: -
j_call: TRBJ1-5
v_call: TRBV6-1
cdr3_aa: CASSEAGIGAYQPQHF
cdr3_nt: TGTGCCAGCAGTGAAGCGGGAATCGGGGCTTATCAGCCCCAGCATTTT

clone_size: once
d_call: TRBD1
j_call: TRBJ1-1
v_call: TRBV5-4
cdr3_aa: CASSPGGTAEAFF
cdr3_nt: TGTGCCAGCAGTCCAGGGGGTACGGCTGAAGCTTTCTTT

clone_size: -
d_call: -
j_call: TRBJ2-1
v_call: TRBV3-1/TRBV3-2
cdr3_aa: CASSHQLTGGYNEQFF
cdr3_nt: TGTGCCAGCAGCCACCAACTAACCGGGGGCTACAATGAGCAGTTCTTC

clone_size: once
d_call: -
j_call: TRBJ2-5
v_call: TRBV20-1
cdr3_aa: CSAQRETQYF
cdr3_nt: TGCAGTGCTCAGAGAGAGACCCAGTACTTC

clone_size: -
d_call: -
j_call: TRBJ1-1
v_call: TRBV12-5
cdr3_aa: CASGSPGIMNTEAFF
cdr3_nt: TGTGCTAGTGGCTCTCCAGGGATCATGAACACTGAAGCTTTCTTT

clone_size: -
d_call: -
j_call: TRBJ2-7
v_call: TRBV12-5
cdr3_aa: CASGLVIWRGGYGQYF
cdr3_nt: TGTGCTAGTGGTTTGGTCATTTGGCGGGGCGGCTACGGGCAGTACTTC

clone_size: -
d_call: -
j_call: TRBJ2-5
v_call: TRBV15
cdr3_aa: CATSSRGGGETQYF
cdr3_nt: TGTGCCACCAGCAGCCGAGGTGGGGGGGAGACCCAGTACTTC

clone_size: -
d_call: TRBD1
j_call: TRBJ1-5
v_call: TRBV30
cdr3_aa: CAWGTGVYQPQHF
cdr3_nt: TGTGCCTGGGGGACAGGGGTTTATCAGCCCCAGCATTTT

clone_size: -
d_call: TRBD1
j_call: TRBJ2-5
v_call: TRBV6-1
cdr3_aa: CASSEFDRGREETQYF
cdr3_nt: TGTGCCAGCAGTGAATTCGACAGGGGACGAGAAGAGACCCAGTACTTC

clone_size: -
d_call: TRBD1
j_call: TRBJ1-5
v_call: TRBV4-1
cdr3_aa: CASSHDPGQGYQPQHF
cdr3_nt: TGCGCCAGCAGCCATGACCCCGGACAGGGATATCAGCCCCAGCATTTT

clone_size: -
d_call: -
j_call: TRBJ2-5
v_call: TRBV18
cdr3_aa: CASSPGPWETQYF
cdr3_nt: TGTGCCAGCTCACCGGGACCTTGGGAGACCCAGTACTTC

clone_size: -
d_call: -
j_call: TRBJ2-5
v_call: TRBV7-8
cdr3_aa: CASSLNGETQYF
cdr3_nt: TGTGCCAGCAGCTTGAACGGGGAGACCCAGTACTTC

clone_size: -
d_call: -
j_call: TRBJ1-2
v_call: TRBV15
cdr3_aa: CATSQPSLIYGYTF
cdr3_nt: TGTGCCACCAGCCAACCCAGCTTAATCTATGGCTACACCTTC

clone_size: -
d_call: -
j_call: TRBJ1-3
v_call: TRBV29-1
cdr3_aa: CSVAQRTGNTIYF
cdr3_nt: TGCAGCGTTGCCCAGAGGACTGGAAACACCATATATTTT

clone_size: -
d_call: TRBD1
j_call: TRBJ2-1
v_call: TRBV3-1/TRBV3-2
cdr3_aa: CASSLETGVGDNEQFF
cdr3_nt: TGTGCCAGCAGCCTCGAGACAGGGGTTGGCGACAATGAGCAGTTCTTC

clone_size: -
d_call: -
j_call: TRBJ2-5
v_call: TRBV6-5
cdr3_aa: CASSYAWAAGQETQYF
cdr3_nt: TGTGCCAGCAGTTACGCTTGGGCAGCAGGGCAAGAGACCCAGTACTTC

clone_size: -
d_call: -
j_call: TRBJ1-6
v_call: TRBV10-3
cdr3_aa: CAISDATGQNSPLHF
cdr3_nt: TGTGCCATCAGCGATGCGACAGGACAGAATTCACCCCTCCACTTT

clone_size: once
d_call: TRBD2
j_call: TRBJ2-3
v_call: TRBV19
cdr3_aa: CASTSGTSVDSTDTQYF
cdr3_nt: TGTGCCAGTACCTCCGGGACTAGCGTGGATAGCACAGATACGCAGTATTTT

clone_size: -
d_call: -
j_call: TRBJ2-2
v_call: TRBV5-6
cdr3_aa: CASSLIVGGRRVTGELFF
cdr3_nt: TGTGCCAGCAGCTTGATCGTCGGGGGGCGGCGAGTCACCGGGGAGCTGTTTTTT

clone_size: -
d_call: -
j_call: TRBJ2-5
v_call: TRBV7-9
cdr3_aa: CASSLQSGYQETQYF
cdr3_nt: TGTGCCAGCAGCTTACAATCGGGGTACCAAGAGACCCAGTACTTC

clone_size: -
d_call: -
j_call: TRBJ1-1
v_call: TRBV2
cdr3_aa: CASSPAAEEAFF
cdr3_nt: TGTGCCAGCAGCCCAGCCGCGGAGGAAGCTTTCTTT

clone_size: once
d_call: -
j_call: TRBJ2-2
v_call: TRBV7-3
cdr3_aa: CASSLWDTGELFF
cdr3_nt: TGTGCCAGCAGCTTATGGGACACCGGGGAGCTGTTTTTT

clone_size: once
d_call: -
j_call: TRBJ2-1
v_call: TRBV9
cdr3_aa: CASSVVGAGLNEQFF
cdr3_nt: TGTGCCAGCAGCGTAGTCGGGGCAGGGCTGAATGAGCAGTTCTTC

clone_size: -
d_call: -
j_call: TRBJ2-5
v_call: TRBV24-1
cdr3_aa: CATSDRQTQYF
cdr3_nt: TGTGCCACCAGTGATCGCCAGACCCAGTACTTC

clone_size: -
d_call: -
j_call: TRBJ1-1
v_call: TRBV5-1
cdr3_aa: CASSLEVTVGTEAFF
cdr3_nt: TGCGCCAGCAGCTTGGAAGTGACAGTGGGCACTGAAGCTTTCTTT

clone_size: once
d_call: -
j_call: TRBJ2-3
v_call: TRBV19
cdr3_aa: CASSGLAESTDTQYF
cdr3_nt: TGTGCCAGTAGTGGGTTAGCGGAAAGCACAGATACGCAGTATTTT

clone_size: -
d_call: -
j_call: TRBJ2-4
v_call: TRBV15
cdr3_aa: CATRQATKNIQYF
cdr3_nt: TGTGCCACCCGACAGGCCACCAAAAACATTCAGTACTTC

clone_size: -
d_call: -
j_call: TRBJ1-1
v_call: TRBV12-3/TRBV12-4
cdr3_aa: CASSPGLIEAFF
cdr3_nt: TGTGCCAGCAGTCCTGGCCTGATTGAAGCTTTCTTT

clone_size: -
d_call: -
j_call: TRBJ2-2
v_call: TRBV12-3/TRBV12-4
cdr3_aa: CASSILTGELFF
cdr3_nt: TGTGCCAGCAGTATACTAACCGGGGAGCTGTTTTTT

clone_size: -
d_call: TRBD2
j_call: TRBJ2-1
v_call: TRBV7-9
cdr3_aa: CASSLNSGLAGSNEQFF
cdr3_nt: TGTGCCAGCAGCTTAAACTCGGGACTAGCGGGGAGCAATGAGCAGTTCTTC